The rows below give T cell receptor beta chains drawn from one sample of a study of cytomegalovirus exposure and HLA in healthy donors. Assay used: immunoSEQ multiplex PCR; TCRdb lists only in-frame clones, some missing. The sample holds 200,000 to 250,000 clones, around 78% seen once. The specimen was PBMCs. The source of these receptors is a boy aged 10-17 years in good health and CMV-seronegative. CDR3s include the opening cysteine and the closing phenylalanine or tryptophan. Fields, in order: D gene, V gene, clone size, J gene, CDR3 DNA, CDR3 protein. The D gene is left open where the match is weak. Clone size, where shown, is once, few, many, or a class for clones that have expanded.

d_gene: .; v_gene: TRBV6-5; abundance: .; j_gene: TRBJ1-1; CDR3nt: TGTGCCAGCAGTTATGTGCTGCCGGGACAACTAGGTGAAGCTTTCTTT; CDR3aa: CASSYVLPGQLGEAFF
d_gene: .; v_gene: TRBV29-1; abundance: .; j_gene: TRBJ1-1; CDR3nt: TGCAGCGTTGTATCAGGGGCAAGTAGAGGGGACACTGAAGCTTTCTTT; CDR3aa: CSVVSGASRGDTEAFF
d_gene: .; v_gene: TRBV6-5; abundance: few; j_gene: TRBJ1-1; CDR3nt: TGTGCCAGCAGTTACGGGACACAGAACACTGAAGCTTTCTTT; CDR3aa: CASSYGTQNTEAFF
d_gene: TRBD1; v_gene: TRBV10-1; abundance: .; j_gene: TRBJ2-5; CDR3nt: TGCGCCAGCAGCGGAGGGACCGGGACAGGAAAAGAGACCCAGTACTTC; CDR3aa: CASSGGTGTGKETQYF
d_gene: .; v_gene: TRBV13; abundance: .; j_gene: TRBJ2-3; CDR3nt: TGTGCCAGCAACCGGGCAGATACGCAGTATTTT; CDR3aa: CASNRADTQYF
d_gene: TRBD2; v_gene: TRBV9; abundance: .; j_gene: TRBJ2-3; CDR3nt: TGTGCCAGCAGGCCTAGCGGGGGGGCCGACACAGATACGCAGTATTTT; CDR3aa: CASRPSGGADTDTQYF
d_gene: .; v_gene: TRBV2; abundance: .; j_gene: TRBJ2-3; CDR3nt: TGTGCCAGCTGGTGGAGTAGCACAGATACGCAGTATTTT; CDR3aa: CASWWSSTDTQYF
d_gene: TRBD2; v_gene: TRBV6-5; abundance: .; j_gene: TRBJ2-2; CDR3nt: TGTGCCAGCAGCTTAGCGGGGGCGAACACCGGGGAGCTGTTTTTT; CDR3aa: CASSLAGANTGELFF
d_gene: TRBD2; v_gene: TRBV4-2; abundance: .; j_gene: TRBJ2-1; CDR3nt: TGTGCCAGCAGCCAAAGGACTAGCGGGGGTGGCAATGAGCAGTTCTTC; CDR3aa: CASSQRTSGGGNEQFF
d_gene: TRBD1; v_gene: TRBV5-1; abundance: .; j_gene: TRBJ1-1; CDR3nt: TGCGCCAGCAGCTTGGTCCCCAGGGGGCAGTCCACTGAAGCTTTCTTT; CDR3aa: CASSLVPRGQSTEAFF
d_gene: .; v_gene: TRBV6-5; abundance: .; j_gene: TRBJ2-7; CDR3nt: TGTGCCAGCAGTTACTTGGTCGGGACCTACGAGCAGTACTTC; CDR3aa: CASSYLVGTYEQYF
d_gene: .; v_gene: TRBV19; abundance: .; j_gene: TRBJ1-3; CDR3nt: TGTGCCAGTCGAGGGATGGACTCTGGAAACACCATATATTTT; CDR3aa: CASRGMDSGNTIYF
d_gene: .; v_gene: TRBV20-1; abundance: .; j_gene: TRBJ2-3; CDR3nt: TGCAGTGCTAGATATGCAGATACGCAGTATTTT; CDR3aa: CSARYADTQYF
d_gene: .; v_gene: TRBV6-5; abundance: .; j_gene: TRBJ2-7; CDR3nt: TGTGCCAGCAGCCTGGGACACGTCTACGAGCAGTACTTC; CDR3aa: CASSLGHVYEQYF
d_gene: .; v_gene: TRBV11-2; abundance: .; j_gene: TRBJ2-1; CDR3nt: TGTGCCAGCAGCTTTACCTACAATGAGCAGTTCTTC; CDR3aa: CASSFTYNEQFF
d_gene: .; v_gene: TRBV5-1; abundance: .; j_gene: TRBJ1-1; CDR3nt: TGCGCCAGCAGCTTTGGGACACAGAACACTGAAGCTTTCTTT; CDR3aa: CASSFGTQNTEAFF
d_gene: .; v_gene: TRBV5-6; abundance: .; j_gene: TRBJ2-5; CDR3nt: TGTGCCAGCAGCTTGTCCCTGGGTAGAGGGGAGACCCAGTACTTC; CDR3aa: CASSLSLGRGETQYF
d_gene: TRBD2; v_gene: TRBV11-1; abundance: .; j_gene: TRBJ2-1; CDR3nt: TGTGCCAGCAGTCCAGGACTAGCGGGAGGAAATGAGCAGTTCTTC; CDR3aa: CASSPGLAGGNEQFF
d_gene: .; v_gene: TRBV29-1; abundance: .; j_gene: TRBJ2-2; CDR3nt: TGCAGCGTTGTAGGAGCCACGAACACCGGGGAGCTGTTTTTT; CDR3aa: CSVVGATNTGELFF
d_gene: TRBD1; v_gene: TRBV7-2; abundance: few; j_gene: TRBJ1-2; CDR3nt: TGTGCCAGCAGCTTAGGGGACAGGGACTATAACTATGGCTACACCTTC; CDR3aa: CASSLGDRDYNYGYTF
d_gene: .; v_gene: TRBV7-2; abundance: .; j_gene: TRBJ1-1; CDR3nt: TGTGCCAGCAGCTCCATTGCCGGGGGCACTGAAGCTTTCTTT; CDR3aa: CASSSIAGGTEAFF
d_gene: .; v_gene: TRBV6-6; abundance: once; j_gene: TRBJ2-3; CDR3nt: TGTGCCAGCAGTCTACGGACTAGCACAGATACGCAGTATTTT; CDR3aa: CASSLRTSTDTQYF